One sample yielded the 19 T cell receptor beta chains listed below, sequenced in a study of cytotoxic CD8 clonotypes in ibrutinib-treated CLL. This table comes from immunoSEQ multiplex PCR, and its TCRdb copy is limited to in-frame clones, with some not included. This sample has a few hundred thousand clones, with 60% to 75% found just once. The specimen was PBMCs, collected after 24 months of ibrutinib treatment. These receptors came from a human donor with chronic lymphocytic leukemia.

The CDR3 reads CASSQTATELGQYF. Written as DNA, the CDR3 is TGTGCCAGCTCACAGACGGCGACAGAATTGGGGCAGTACTTC. The V call is TRBV18, the J call TRBJ2-7; tentatively, D is TRBD1 (5 bases). The germline gives CDR1 KGHSH, CDR2 LQKENI. The CDR3 length is 14 residues. V lost 4 bases, J lost 9 bases, and 19 bases lay in between.

The chain links TRBV21-1 to TRBJ2-7; the table's D call TRBD2 went unverified against the DNA. TRBV21-1 is flagged as a pseudogene. This CDR3 contains 13 residues. For the CDR3, the DNA is TGTGCCAGCGGGGGAGGGGGACTCTACGAGCAGTACTTC. Amino acid sequence: CASGGGGLYEQYF.

This chain joins TRBV6-5 and TRBJ2-7; 8 bases agree with TRBD2. The germline V gene has CDR1 MNHEY and CDR2 SVGAGI. The CDR3 has 16 amino acids. The V gene end was trimmed by 2 bases and the J gene end by 3 bases; junction bases not matched to a gene: 9. The CDR3 coding sequence is TGTGCCAGCAGTTACCTGGCTAGCGGGCCTTTCTACGAGCAGTACTTC. Protein sequence: CASSYLASGPFYEQYF.

This clone was detected once. The chain carries TRBV6-5 and TRBJ1-1; unclear D gene. V dropped 2 bases and J dropped 10 bases, with 8 bases sitting between them. The germline V gene has CDR1 MNHEY and CDR2 SVGAGI. This CDR3 has 11 amino acids. The CDR3 is CASSYGQGAFF. In DNA form, the CDR3 reads TGTGCCAGCAGTTACGGCCAAGGAGCTTTCTTT.

As regards this clone: One end of the junction varies from germline; a read error may be responsible. The chain is built from TRBV28 and TRBJ2-7; maybe TRBD2 (6 bases). The CDR3 loop spans 15 amino acids. Germline V lookup: CDR1 MDHEN, CDR2 SYDVKM. The CDR3 sequence: CASSRPYGSSHEQYF. DNA for the CDR3: TGTGCCAGCAGCCGCCCTTACGGGAGCTCCCACGAGCAGTACTTC.

This rearrangement joins TRBV27 to TRBJ2-7; 7 nucleotides agree with TRBD1. Germline assignment: CDR1 MNHEY and CDR2 SMNVEV (reference sequence). The CDR3 contains 14 residues. The V gene end was trimmed by 6 bases and the J gene end by 3 bases; junction bases not matched to a gene: 8. CDR3 nucleotide sequence: TGTGCCAGCAGCTCCGGGACAGAAAACTACGAGCAGTACTTC. As protein: CASSSGTENYEQYF.

V is TRBV7-3 and J is TRBJ2-7; D may correspond to TRBD1 or TRBD2 (7 bases each). This CDR3 has 14 residues. V lost 5 bases to trimming and J lost 3 bases, with 14 bases between them. CDR1 is SGHTA, CDR2 FQGTGA, per germline. The CDR3: CASSPGGGYYEQYF. The CDR3, as DNA: TGTGCCAGCAGCCCAGGGGGAGGGTACTACGAGCAGTACTTC.

This sequence joins TRBV25-1 and TRBJ2-5, with a possible D match to TRBD1 (6 bases). V dropped 3 bases and J dropped 1 base, with 12 bases sitting between them. Germline V gives CDR1 MGHDK, CDR2 SYGVNS. This CDR3 region has 15 residues. The CDR3 sequence: CASSDLGTSQETQYF. DNA of the CDR3: TGTGCCAGCAGTGACTTAGGGACATCCCAAGAGACCCAGTACTTC.

The rearrangement links TRBV29-1 to TRBJ1-3; weak D call: TRBD1 (6 bases). Germline lookup yields CDR1 SQVTM and CDR2 ANQGSEA. The CDR3 has 13 residues. V lost 2 bases, J lost 2 bases, and 7 bases lay in between. Written as DNA, the CDR3 is TGCAGCGTTGAAAGGACAGCTGGAAACACCATATATTTT. Translated: CSVERTAGNTIYF.

V gene TRBV7-9 combines with J gene TRBJ1-1; no definite D call. Deletions cut 8 bases from V and 0 bases from J, with 10 bases between. CDR1 and CDR2 from the germline V gene are SEHNR and FQNEAQ (reference sequence). The CDR3 is made up of 13 amino acids. The DNA for the CDR3 is TGTGCCAGCTCCCTAAATGTGAACACTGAAGCTTTCTTT. Protein sequence: CASSLNVNTEAFF.

The chain recombines TRBV6-5 with TRBJ1-2; 7 bases align to TRBD1. Germline CDR1 and CDR2: MNHEY and SVGAGI. V lost 1 base to trimming and J lost 8 bases; unmatched junction nucleotides: 13. The length of the CDR3 is 16 residues. This CDR3 reads CASSYYSLTGLGGYTF. In DNA form, the CDR3 reads TGTGCCAGCAGTTACTATTCCCTGACAGGGCTAGGAGGCTACACCTTC.

This sequence joins TRBV5-1 and TRBJ2-7; TRBD1 is a possible D gene (7 bases). Trimming took off 5 bases at V and 4 bases at J, with 13 bases between the two ends. The germline CDR1 and CDR2 sequences are SGHRS and YFSETQ. CDR3 length: 13 residues. CDR3 loop: CASRLTGTYEQYF. Here the CDR3 DNA reads TGCGCCAGCAGGCTGACAGGGACTTACGAGCAGTACTTC.

The table lists this clone with a count of one. The chain carries TRBV7-3 and TRBJ1-1, with D tentatively TRBD1 (5 bases). The CDR3 spans 13 residues. V dropped 1 base and J dropped 7 bases, with 10 bases sitting between them. Germline CDR1 and CDR2: SGHTA and FQGTGA. The DNA of the CDR3 is TGTGCCAGCAGCTTAAGTGCGGGGGGTGAAGCTTTCTTT. It yields the protein CASSLSAGGEAFF.

The chain links TRBV6-5 to TRBJ2-1; D is ambiguous. Germline V gene sequence: CDR1 MNHEY, CDR2 SVGAGI. This CDR3 comprises 9 residues. CDR3 protein: CAAHNEQFF. The CDR3 DNA reads as TGTGCTGCCCACAATGAGCAGTTCTTC.

This chain uses TRBV7-2 with TRBJ2-7; D is perhaps TRBD1 (6 bases). Germline V gene lookup returns CDR1 SGHTA and CDR2 FQGNSA. CDR3 length: 15 residues. With 1 base removed from V and 3 bases from J, the gap between germline ends came to 13 bases. CDR3: CASSLVVGAGYEQYF. The CDR3 coding sequence is TGTGCCAGCAGCTTAGTTGTGGGGGCAGGCTACGAGCAGTACTTC.

V usage is TRBV6-1 and J usage is TRBJ2-5; 10 bases fit TRBD2. Germline V CDR1 and CDR2: MNHNS, SASEGT. V dropped 2 bases and J dropped 7; count of bases not matched to a gene: 10. The CDR3 contains 16 residues. The CDR3 loop is CASSELAGVWAGTQYF. CDR3 DNA sequence: TGTGCCAGCAGTGAACTAGCGGGAGTGTGGGCAGGGACCCAGTACTTC.

The chain has TRBV7-3 and TRBJ2-1; D possibly corresponds to TRBD1 (5 bases). The germline V gene encodes CDR1 SGHTA and CDR2 FQGTGA. Between the trimmed V and J ends, which lost 0 bases and 6 bases, there was a span of 9 bases. The CDR3 length is 14 residues. CDR3 residues: CASSLTPGANEQFF. CDR3 sequence (DNA): TGTGCCAGCAGCTTAACGCCTGGGGCCAATGAGCAGTTCTTC.

J is TRBJ1-2 and V is TRBV6-1, with unresolved D. CDR1 MNHNS and CDR2 SASEGT come from the germline V gene. The length of the CDR3 is 15 residues. V dropped 7 bases and J dropped 5 bases, with 20 bases sitting between them. CDR3 loop: CASMEMGLSEYGYTF. The CDR3 coding sequence is TGTGCCAGCATGGAAATGGGGTTGAGTGAGTATGGCTACACCTTC.

The chain is built from TRBV29-1 and TRBJ2-1; D may be TRBD1 or TRBD2 (6 bases each). V lost 2 bases and J lost 7, with 21 bases in between. This CDR3 comprises 16 residues. Germline CDR1 is SQVTM and CDR2 is ANQGSEA. CDR3 sequence reads: CSVEYLAAGADNEQFF. For the CDR3, the DNA is TGCAGCGTTGAATATTTAGCGGCAGGGGCTGATAATGAGCAGTTCTTC.